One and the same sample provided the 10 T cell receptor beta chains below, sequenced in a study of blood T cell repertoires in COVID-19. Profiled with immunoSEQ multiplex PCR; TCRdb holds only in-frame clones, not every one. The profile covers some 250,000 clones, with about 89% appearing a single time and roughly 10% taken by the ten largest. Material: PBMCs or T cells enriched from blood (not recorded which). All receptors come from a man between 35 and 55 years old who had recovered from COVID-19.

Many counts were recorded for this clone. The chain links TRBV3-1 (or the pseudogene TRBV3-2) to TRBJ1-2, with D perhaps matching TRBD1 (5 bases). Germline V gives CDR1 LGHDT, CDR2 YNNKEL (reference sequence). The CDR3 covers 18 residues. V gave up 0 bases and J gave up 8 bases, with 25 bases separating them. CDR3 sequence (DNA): TGTGCCAGCAGCCAAGATCTTTTCAGGGCCGTTCCCCCGACGGGCTACACCTTC. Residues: CASSQDLFRAVPPTGYTF.

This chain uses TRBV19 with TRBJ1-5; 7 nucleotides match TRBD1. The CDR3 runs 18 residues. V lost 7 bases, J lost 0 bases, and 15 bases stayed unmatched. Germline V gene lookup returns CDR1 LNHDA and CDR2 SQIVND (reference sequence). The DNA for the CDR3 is TGTGCCAGTATGAGACAGGGCAGATCGGTTTATAGCAATCAGCCCCAGCATTTT. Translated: CASMRQGRSVYSNQPQHF.

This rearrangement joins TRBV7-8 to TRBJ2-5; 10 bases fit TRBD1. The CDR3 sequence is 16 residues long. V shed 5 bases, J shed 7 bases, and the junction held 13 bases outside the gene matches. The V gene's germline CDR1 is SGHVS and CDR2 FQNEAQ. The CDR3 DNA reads TGTGCCAGCAGCCCCCGGGACAGGGGAATATTGGGGACCCAGTACTTC. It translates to CASSPRDRGILGTQYF.

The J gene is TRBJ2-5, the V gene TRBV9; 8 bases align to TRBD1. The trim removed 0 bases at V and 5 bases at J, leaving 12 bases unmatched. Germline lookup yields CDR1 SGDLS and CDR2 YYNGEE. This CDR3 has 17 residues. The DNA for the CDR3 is TGTGCCAGCAGCGTAGATAGAGACAGGGGTGGGCGGGAGACCCAGTACTTC. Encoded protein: CASSVDRDRGGRETQYF.

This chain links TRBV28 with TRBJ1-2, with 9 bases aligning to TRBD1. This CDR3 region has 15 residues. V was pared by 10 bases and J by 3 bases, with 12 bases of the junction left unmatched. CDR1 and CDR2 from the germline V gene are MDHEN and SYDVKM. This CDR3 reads CAIKPTGQGDYGYTF. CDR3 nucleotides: TGTGCCATCAAACCAACGGGACAGGGCGACTATGGCTACACCTTC.

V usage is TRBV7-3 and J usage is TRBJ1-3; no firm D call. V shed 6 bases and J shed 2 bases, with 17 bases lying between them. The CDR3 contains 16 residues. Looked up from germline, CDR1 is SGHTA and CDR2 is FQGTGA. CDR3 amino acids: CASSREPERAGNTIYF. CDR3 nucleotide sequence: TGTGCCAGCAGTCGGGAACCCGAAAGGGCTGGAAACACCATATATTTT.

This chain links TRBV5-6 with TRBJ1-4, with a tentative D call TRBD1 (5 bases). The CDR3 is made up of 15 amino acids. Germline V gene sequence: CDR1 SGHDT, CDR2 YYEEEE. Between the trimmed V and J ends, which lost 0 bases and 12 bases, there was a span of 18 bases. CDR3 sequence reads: CASSLGAGPGVELFF. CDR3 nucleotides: TGTGCCAGCAGCTTGGGTGCAGGGCCTGGAGTAGAACTGTTTTTT.

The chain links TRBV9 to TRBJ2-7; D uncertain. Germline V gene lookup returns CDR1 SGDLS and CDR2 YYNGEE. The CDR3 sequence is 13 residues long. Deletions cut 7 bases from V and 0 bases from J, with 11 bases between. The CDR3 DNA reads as TGTGCCAGCGGCCCGTACGACTCCTACGAGCAGTACTTC. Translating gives CASGPYDSYEQYF.

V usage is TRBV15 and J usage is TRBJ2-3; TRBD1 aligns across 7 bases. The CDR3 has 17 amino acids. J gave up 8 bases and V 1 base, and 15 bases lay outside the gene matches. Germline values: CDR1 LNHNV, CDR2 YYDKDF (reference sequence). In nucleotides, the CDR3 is TGTGCCACCAGCAGAGCCAAAGGTGGGACAGAACATGGTACGCAGTATTTT. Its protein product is CATSRAKGGTEHGTQYF.

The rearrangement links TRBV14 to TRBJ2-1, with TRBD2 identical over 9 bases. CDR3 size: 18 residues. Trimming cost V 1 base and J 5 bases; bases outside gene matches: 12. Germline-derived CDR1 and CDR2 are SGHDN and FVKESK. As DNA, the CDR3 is TGTGCCAGCAGCCAAGCTCGACAGCTCCTAGCGGGGCACAATGAGCAGTTCTTC. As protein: CASSQARQLLAGHNEQFF.